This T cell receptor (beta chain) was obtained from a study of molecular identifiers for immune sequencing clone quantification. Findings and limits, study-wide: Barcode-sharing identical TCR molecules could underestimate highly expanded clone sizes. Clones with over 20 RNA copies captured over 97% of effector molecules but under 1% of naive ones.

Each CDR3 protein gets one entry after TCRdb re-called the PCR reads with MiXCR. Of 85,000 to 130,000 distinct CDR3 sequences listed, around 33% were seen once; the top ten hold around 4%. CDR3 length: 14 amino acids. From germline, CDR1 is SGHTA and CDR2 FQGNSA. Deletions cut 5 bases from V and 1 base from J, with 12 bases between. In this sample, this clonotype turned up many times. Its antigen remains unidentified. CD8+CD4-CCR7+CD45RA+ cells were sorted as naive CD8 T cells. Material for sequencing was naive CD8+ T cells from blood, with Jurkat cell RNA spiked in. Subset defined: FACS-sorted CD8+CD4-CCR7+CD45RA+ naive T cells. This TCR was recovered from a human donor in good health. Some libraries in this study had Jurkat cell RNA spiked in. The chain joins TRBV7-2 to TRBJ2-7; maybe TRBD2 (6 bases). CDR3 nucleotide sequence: TGTGCCAGCAGCCATGGACTATCTTCCTACGAGCAGTACTTC. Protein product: CASSHGLSSYEQYF.